One T cell receptor (beta chain) is described in this entry. Its specificity is not known. These data belong to a study of Ad26.COV2.S vaccination and SARS-CoV-2 variants. The treatment is: roughly 19 received Ad26.COV2.S at low or high dose, single or two shots; roughly five received placebo; per-sample allocation not given. Collection of samples fell on day 63 after the first vaccine or placebo injection. Boston supplied an adult donor aged 18-55 years. Findings and caveats of the study: The study found similar non-spike TCR breadth in vaccine and placebo recipients.

Libraries were prepared by immunoSEQ multiplex PCR; TCRdb keeps only in-frame clonotypes and omits some of them. The table has 350,000 to 450,000 clones, over 75% seen once; the top ten hold approximately 1.9%. The CDR3 length is 15 residues. Deletions cut 0 bases from V and 2 bases from J, with 10 bases between. The germline V gene has CDR1 SGHRS and CDR2 YFSETQ. The sample in question was peripheral blood, obtained in a trial of Ad26.COV2.S vaccine versus placebo. The sequence was obtained from a person aged 18-65 years who received the Ad26.COV2.S COVID-19 vaccine or a placebo. The chain employs TRBV5-1 and TRBJ2-3, with D unresolved. CDR3 sequence (DNA): TGCGCCAGCAGCTTGGATTCGAAATCCACAGATACGCAGTATTTT. This sequence encodes CASSLDSKSTDTQYF.